This T cell receptor (beta chain) is from a study of T cells in Graves' hyperthyroidism and ophthalmopathy. Amplified TCR beta CDR3 regions derived from RNA transcripts. HTBI primers were employed in a first-round RT-PCR of the TCR CDR3. TCRdb re-called the multiplex PCR reads with MiXCR, one entry per CDR3 protein. The data show about 480,000 distinct CDR3 sequences, 22% seen once. Exclusion of a patient resulted from uncontrolled infection, other autoimmune disease, pregnancy or lactation. V was shortened by 3 bases and J by 9 bases, with 18 bases between the two germline ends. The CDR3 loop spans 14 amino acids. The V gene's germline CDR1 is DFQATT and CDR2 SNEGSKA (reference sequence).

J is TRBJ2-1 and V is TRBV20-1; D tentatively reads TRBD1 or TRBD2 (5 bases each). This sequence originates from a woman aged 70-85 years with Graves' ophthalmopathy. The specimen sequenced was blood. The CDR3 here is CSARAADKSSEQFF. The CDR3 nucleotides read TGCAGTGCTAGGGCAGCGGACAAGAGTAGTGAGCAGTTCTTC.